These 17 T cell receptor beta chains were sequenced from one sample in a study of lymphopenia after photon versus proton radiotherapy. Using immunoSEQ multiplex PCR, the repertoire was profiled, and TCRdb retains in-frame clones only, with some absent. The sample yields 43,000 or so clones, 65% to 90% seen once. Sequences were derived from peripheral blood, sampled from a patient treated with photon-based radiotherapy. The receptors shown here come from a man aged 40-50 years with gastric cancer.

CDR3 sequence reads: CASSQDRTATSYEQYF. The CDR3 bases are TGTGCCAGCAGCCAAGATCGGACAGCAACGTCCTACGAGCAGTACTTC. The gene calls are TRBV4-2 and TRBJ2-7; TRBD1 is a possible D gene (6 bases). The germline CDR1 and CDR2 sequences are LGHNA and YNFKEQ. The V end lost 0 bases, the J end lost 1 base, and 13 bases lay between the germline ends. CDR3 length equals 16 residues.

The chain employs TRBV5-1 and TRBJ2-7; perhaps TRBD1 as D (5 bases). CDR3 length: 13 residues. CDR1 is SGHRS and CDR2 is YFSETQ in the germline V gene. Between the trimmed V and J ends, which lost 7 bases and 5 bases, there was a span of 16 bases. CDR3 in amino acids: CASRPGPMDEQYF. CDR3 DNA sequence: TGCGCCAGCCGGCCAGGGCCAATGGACGAGCAGTACTTC.

This clone appeared once. This sequence joins TRBV15 and TRBJ2-2, with unresolved D. In germline, CDR1 is LNHNV, CDR2 YYDKDF (reference sequence). The ends were cut back, 4 bases at V and 2 bases at J, with 14 bases in the middle. The CDR3 covers 16 residues. The chain's CDR3 is CATSKSPRGNTGELFF. The CDR3 DNA reads as TGTGCCACCAGCAAATCCCCCAGAGGCAACACCGGGGAGCTGTTTTTT.

J is TRBJ2-5 and V is TRBV19; D is ambiguous. Gene TRBJ2-7 matches the end of the DNA better, so the J call may be wrong. CDR3 length: 13 residues. Per the germline V gene, CDR1 is LNHDA and CDR2 is SQIVND (reference sequence). The CDR3 protein is CASSIRRDYEQYF. The CDR3 DNA reads TGTGCCAGTAGTATCCGGAGAGACTACGAGCAGTACTTC.

This chain links TRBV27 with TRBJ2-5; D may match TRBD1 or TRBD2 (6 bases each). The J call could be wrong; TRBJ2-7 is a better fit for the DNA end. Germline V CDR1 and CDR2: MNHEY, SMNVEV (reference sequence). This CDR3 is 13 amino acids long. CDR3 residues: CASGSEGAYEQYF. CDR3 DNA: TGTGCCAGCGGGTCGGAGGGGGCCTACGAGCAGTACTTC.

The chain employs TRBV6-5 and TRBJ1-1; a possible D gene is TRBD1 (5 bases). V was pared by 5 bases and J by 10 bases, with 11 bases between. The germline CDR1 and CDR2 sequences are MNHEY and SVGAGI. This CDR3 contains 11 residues. The CDR3 DNA reads as TGTGCCAGCAGTCGGGACGCTCGAGCTTTCTTT. Its protein is CASSRDARAFF.

The rearrangement joins TRBV4-2 to TRBJ2-7; the match to TRBD2 covers 13 bases. Germline-derived CDR1 and CDR2 are LGHNA and YNFKEQ. The ends lost 0 bases at V and 0 bases at J; junction bases unmatched: 2. The CDR3 spans 17 residues. The CDR3 loop is CASSQDGLAGVSYEQYF. CDR3 in DNA: TGTGCCAGCAGCCAAGATGGACTAGCGGGGGTCTCCTACGAGCAGTACTTC.

This clone was observed a single time. The genes are TRBV9 and TRBJ2-7, with 9 bases that match TRBD1. The CDR3 runs to 17 residues. Germline V gene lookup returns CDR1 SGDLS and CDR2 YYNGEE. The junction had 9 bases not matched to a gene; V was cut back by 0 bases and J by 2 bases. CDR3 bases: TGTGCCAGCAGCGTAGATTCGGGACAGGGCTCGACCTACGAGCAGTACTTC. It codes for CASSVDSGQGSTYEQYF.

The J gene is TRBJ2-3, the V gene TRBV18; the D gene is possibly TRBD1 (6 bases). Trimming pared 6 bases from V and 3 bases from J, leaving 16 bases between. The CDR3 is 15 residues long. Germline CDR1 reads KGHSH; CDR2 reads LQKENI. Here the CDR3 reads CASSRNRVRTDTQYF. The CDR3 nucleotides are TGTGCCAGCTCTCGAAACAGGGTGCGGACAGATACGCAGTATTTT.

The chain recombines TRBV4-2 with TRBJ1-4, with TRBD1 matching over 7 bases. V gave up 0 bases and J gave up 4 bases; unmatched junction bases: 5. CDR1 and CDR2 from the germline V gene are LGHNA and YNFKEQ. The length of the CDR3 is 16 residues. The CDR3 bases are TGTGCCAGCAGCCAAGATGGAACAGGGGATAATGAAAAACTGTTTTTT. Its protein is CASSQDGTGDNEKLFF.

This clone appeared once. The chain combines TRBV2 with TRBJ1-2, with D perhaps TRBD1 (5 bases). This CDR3 contains 13 residues. Germline-derived CDR1 and CDR2 are SNHLY and FYNNEI. V was shortened by 7 bases and J by 8 bases, with 17 bases between the two germline ends. The CDR3 DNA is TGTGCCAGCATCCACTCCTGGGGGGAAGGCTACACCTTC. Residues: CASIHSWGEGYTF.

The chain employs TRBV11-2 and TRBJ1-1; D is possibly TRBD1 (5 bases). Germline-derived CDR1 and CDR2 are SGHAT and FQNNGV. The CDR3 loop spans 12 amino acids. Trimming took 4 bases from V and 7 from J, leaving 10 bases between them. CDR3 sequence reads: CASSSTVSEAFF. The CDR3 bases are TGTGCCAGCAGCTCGACAGTGAGTGAAGCTTTCTTT.

V usage is TRBV5-1 and J usage is TRBJ2-1, with 12 bases matching TRBD2. V shed 5 bases, J shed 8 bases, and the junction held 5 bases outside the gene matches. CDR1 and CDR2 (germline): SGHRS, YFSETQ. There are 14 residues in the CDR3. The CDR3 DNA reads as TGCGCCAGCAGGGAGACTAGCGGGGGTTATGAGCAGTTCTTC. It is translated as CASRETSGGYEQFF.

The rearrangement joins TRBV9 to TRBJ2-1; maybe TRBD1 (6 bases). Germline CDR1 and CDR2: SGDLS and YYNGEE. The CDR3 has 15 amino acids. The V and J ends lost 6 bases and 0 bases respectively, with 13 bases between them. The CDR3: CASTRGTTSYNEQFF. Written as DNA, the CDR3 is TGTGCCAGCACAAGGGGGACAACCTCCTACAATGAGCAGTTCTTC. The whole variable domain, remainder taken from reference TRBV9 and TRBJ2-1, is DSGVTQTPKHLITATGQRVTLRCSPRSGDLSVYWYQQSLDQGLQFLIQYYNGEERAKGNILERFSAQQFPDLHSELNLSSLELGDSALYFCASTRGTTSYNEQFFGPGTRLTVL.

On this clone: Sequence at one end of the junction differs from germline and may be a read error. The chain recombines TRBV7-2 with TRBJ2-7, with 10 positions matching TRBD2. The CDR3 is 14 residues long. From germline, CDR1 is SGHTA and CDR2 FQGNSA. CDR3 coding DNA: TGTGCCAGCAGCCTAGCGGGGGCTACCTACGAGCAGTACTTC. Its translation is CASSLAGATYEQYF.

The DNA of the CDR3 is TGTGCCAGCAGATACAGGGGTCTTAATTCACCCCTCCACTTT. Residues: CASRYRGLNSPLHF. V is TRBV6-1 and J is TRBJ1-6; the match to TRBD1 covers 7 bases. Germline CDR1 MNHNS, CDR2 SASEGT. The CDR3 totals 14 residues. Losses at the gene ends were 6 bases for V and 6 bases for J; bases not matched to a gene: 5.

The rearrangement uses TRBV7-9 and TRBJ2-2; D may correspond to TRBD1 or TRBD2 (6 bases each). This CDR3 is built from 16 residues. The V gene's germline CDR1 is SEHNR and CDR2 FQNEAQ (reference sequence). Trimming cost V 1 base and J 3 bases, with 12 bases left between them. The CDR3 reads CASSLVGGAYTGELFF. Here the CDR3 DNA reads TGTGCCAGCAGCTTAGTCGGGGGCGCGTACACCGGGGAGCTGTTTTTT. Using reference TRBV7-9 and TRBJ2-2 for the parts outside the CDR3, the full variable domain is DTGVSQNPRHKITKRGQNVTFRCDPISEHNRLYWYRQTLGQGPEFLTYFQNEAQLEKSRLLSDRFSAERPKGSFSTLEIQRTEQGDSAMYLCASSLVGGAYTGELFFGEGSRLTVL.